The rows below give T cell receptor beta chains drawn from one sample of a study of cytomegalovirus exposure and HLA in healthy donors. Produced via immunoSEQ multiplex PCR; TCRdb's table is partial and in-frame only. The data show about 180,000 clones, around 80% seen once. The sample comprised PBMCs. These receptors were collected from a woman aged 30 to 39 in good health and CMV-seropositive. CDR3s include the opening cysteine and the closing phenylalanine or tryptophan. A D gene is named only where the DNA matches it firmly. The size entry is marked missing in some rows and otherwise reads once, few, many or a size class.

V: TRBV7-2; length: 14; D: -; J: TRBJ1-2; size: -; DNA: TGTGCCAGCAGCTTACAGGTCAGCCCATATGGCTACACCTTC; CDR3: CASSLQVSPYGYTF
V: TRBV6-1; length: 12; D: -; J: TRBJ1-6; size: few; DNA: TGTGCCAGCAGACTAATCAGTTCACCCCTCCACTTT; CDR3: CASRLISSPLHF
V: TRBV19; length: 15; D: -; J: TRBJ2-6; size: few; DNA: TGTGCCAGTAGTATCGAGGACTCTGGGGCCAACGTCCTGACTTTC; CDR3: CASSIEDSGANVLTF
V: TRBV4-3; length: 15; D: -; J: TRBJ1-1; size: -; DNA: TGCGCCAGCAGCCCGGACTCCGCAGGGAACACTGAAGCTTTCTTT; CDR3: CASSPDSAGNTEAFF
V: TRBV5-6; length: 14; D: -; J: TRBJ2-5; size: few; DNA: TGTGCCAGCAGCTCCAGGAGGCTCTCGGAGACCCAGTACTTC; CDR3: CASSSRRLSETQYF
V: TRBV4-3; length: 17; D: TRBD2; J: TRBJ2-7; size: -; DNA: TGCGCCAGCAGCCAAGGGGCTAGCGGGGCAGTCTCCTACGAGCAGTACTTC; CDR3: CASSQGASGAVSYEQYF
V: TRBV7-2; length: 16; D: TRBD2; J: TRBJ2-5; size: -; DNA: TGTGCCAGCAGCTTCGGGCGAGCGGGGGGTTTTGAGACCCAGTACTTC; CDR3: CASSFGRAGGFETQYF
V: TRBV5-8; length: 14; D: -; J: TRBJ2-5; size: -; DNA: TGTGCCAGCAGCTTGGGTACAGTGGAAGAGACCCAGTACTTC; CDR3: CASSLGTVEETQYF
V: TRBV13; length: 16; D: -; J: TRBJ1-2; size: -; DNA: TGTGCCAGCAGCTTTGGGGGGGGAGCGCAAAGCTATGGCTACACCTTC; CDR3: CASSFGGGAQSYGYTF
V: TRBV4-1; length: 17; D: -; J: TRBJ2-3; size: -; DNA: TGCGCCAGCAGCCAAGCTAGCGCCCAGGGGGGCACAGATACGCAGTATTTT; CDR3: CASSQASAQGGTDTQYF
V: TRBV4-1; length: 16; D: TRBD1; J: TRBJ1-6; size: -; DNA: TGCGCCAGCAGCCAAGAGAGGGGGACAGGTAATTCACCCCTCCACTTT; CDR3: CASSQERGTGNSPLHF
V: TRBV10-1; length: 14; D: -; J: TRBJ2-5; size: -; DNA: TGCGCCAGCAGTGAGTCGAAGAGCGGGCAGACCCAGTACTTC; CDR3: CASSESKSGQTQYF
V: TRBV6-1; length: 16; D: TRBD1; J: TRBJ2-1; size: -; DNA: TGTGCCAGCAGTGAATCGAGGGACAGGGTCAACAATGAGCAGTTCTTC; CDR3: CASSESRDRVNNEQFF
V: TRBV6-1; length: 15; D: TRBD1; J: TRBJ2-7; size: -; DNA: TGTGCCAGCAGTGAGGACAGGGGGCTCCCTTGGGAGCAGTACTTC; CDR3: CASSEDRGLPWEQYF
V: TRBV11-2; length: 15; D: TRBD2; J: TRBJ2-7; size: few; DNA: TGTGCCAGCAGCACCCGCACTAGCGGGGGCTACGAGCAGTACTTC; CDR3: CASSTRTSGGYEQYF
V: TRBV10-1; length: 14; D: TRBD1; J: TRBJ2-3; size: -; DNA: TGCGCCAGCAGTGGGGGACAGATTACAGATACGCAGTATTTT; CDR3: CASSGGQITDTQYF
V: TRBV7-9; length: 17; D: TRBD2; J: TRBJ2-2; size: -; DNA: TGTGCCAGCAGCGTAAGACTAGCGGGGTCTAACACCGGGGAGCTGTTTTTT; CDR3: CASSVRLAGSNTGELFF
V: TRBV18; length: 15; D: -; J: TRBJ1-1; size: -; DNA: TGTGCCAGCTCACCACAGGGGACACCGATTGATGAAGCTTTCTTT; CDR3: CASSPQGTPIDEAFF
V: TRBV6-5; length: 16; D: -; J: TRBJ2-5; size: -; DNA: TGTGCCAGCAGTTACTCAAAAATGGCCTCCCAAGAGACCCAGTACTTC; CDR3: CASSYSKMASQETQYF
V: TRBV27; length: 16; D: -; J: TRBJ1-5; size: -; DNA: TGTGCCAGCAGTCCCACGGGGTACCATAGCAATCAGCCCCAGCATTTT; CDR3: CASSPTGYHSNQPQHF
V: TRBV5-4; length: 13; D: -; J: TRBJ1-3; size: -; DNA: TGTGCCAGCAGCTCCTTCTCTGGAAACACCATATATTTT; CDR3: CASSSFSGNTIYF
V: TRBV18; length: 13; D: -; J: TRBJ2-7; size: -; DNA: TGTGCCAGCTCACCAGGGGGCTCGGACGAGCAGTACTTC; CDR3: CASSPGGSDEQYF
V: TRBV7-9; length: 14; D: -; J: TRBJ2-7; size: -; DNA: TGTTCCAGCAGCTTAGCAGGGGAATACTACGAGCAGTACTTC; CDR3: CSSSLAGEYYEQYF
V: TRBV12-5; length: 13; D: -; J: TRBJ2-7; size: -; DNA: TGTGCTAGTGGTTTGGGCAGGGCCTACGAGCAGTACTTC; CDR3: CASGLGRAYEQYF
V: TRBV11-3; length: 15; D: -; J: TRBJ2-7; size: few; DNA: TGTGCCAGCAGCCTAGAGTCGGGTAGCTCCTACGAGCAGTACTTC; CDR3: CASSLESGSSYEQYF
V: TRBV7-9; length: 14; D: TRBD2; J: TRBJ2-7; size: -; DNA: TGTGCCAGCAGCTTAGGGGGGGGACTGTACGAGCAGTACTTC; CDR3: CASSLGGGLYEQYF
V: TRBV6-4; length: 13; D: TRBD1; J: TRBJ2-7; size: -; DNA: TGTGCCGTAGGGACAGAAAGAGAGTACGAGCAGTACTTC; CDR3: CAVGTEREYEQYF
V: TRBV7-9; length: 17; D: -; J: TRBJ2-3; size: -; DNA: TGTGCCAGCAGCTCCTCCCCTTACAGTTCGGGGACAGATACGCAGTATTTT; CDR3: CASSSSPYSSGTDTQYF
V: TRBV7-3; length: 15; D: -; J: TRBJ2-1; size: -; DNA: TGTGCCAGCAGCTTAACCCCGGGGTCCTACAATGAGCAGTTCTTC; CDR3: CASSLTPGSYNEQFF
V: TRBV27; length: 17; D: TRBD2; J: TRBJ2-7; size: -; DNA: TGTGCCAGCAGTTTCCGCCGGGCTAGCGGGGTTACCTACGAGCAGTACTTC; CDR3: CASSFRRASGVTYEQYF
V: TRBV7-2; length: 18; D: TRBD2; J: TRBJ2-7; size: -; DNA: TGTGCCAGCAGCGATCTCGGGACTAGCGGGGTAAGAACCTACGAGCAGTACTTC; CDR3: CASSDLGTSGVRTYEQYF
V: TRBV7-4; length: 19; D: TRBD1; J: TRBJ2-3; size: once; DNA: TGTGCCAGCAGCCTCTCCCCGGGACAGGGAACGTCTAGCACAGATACGCAGTATTTT; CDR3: CASSLSPGQGTSSTDTQYF
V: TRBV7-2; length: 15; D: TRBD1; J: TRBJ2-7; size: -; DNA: TGTGCCAGCAGCACCAAGACAGGGCCGCCGTACGAGCAGTACTTC; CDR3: CASSTKTGPPYEQYF
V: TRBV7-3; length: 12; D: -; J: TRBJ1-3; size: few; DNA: TGTGCCAGCAGCCCCGGGGGAAACACCATATATTTT; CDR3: CASSPGGNTIYF
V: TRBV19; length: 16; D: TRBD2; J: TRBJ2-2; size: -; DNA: TGTGCCAGTAGTATAGCCGGGACTAGCGGGGGCGGGGAGCTGTTTTTT; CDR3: CASSIAGTSGGGELFF
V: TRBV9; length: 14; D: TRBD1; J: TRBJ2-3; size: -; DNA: TGTGCCAGCAGCGGGGACAGGGTGGGAGATACGCAGTATTTT; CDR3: CASSGDRVGDTQYF
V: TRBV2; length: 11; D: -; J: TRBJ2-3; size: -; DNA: TGTGCCAGAGAATCGGGGGATACGCAGTATTTT; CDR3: CARESGDTQYF
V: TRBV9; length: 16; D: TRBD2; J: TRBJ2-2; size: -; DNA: TGTGCCAGCAGCGTAGCTCCCGGGGGGGCCACCGGGGAGCTGTTTTTT; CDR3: CASSVAPGGATGELFF
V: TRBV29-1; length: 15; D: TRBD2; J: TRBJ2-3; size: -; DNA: TGTAGCGTGGGTTTACTAGCGGGGATTAAAGATACGCAGTATTTT; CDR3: CSVGLLAGIKDTQYF
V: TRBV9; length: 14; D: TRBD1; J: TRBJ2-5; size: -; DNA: TGTGCCAGCAGCGCGGGACAGGGGAAGGAGACCCAGTACTTC; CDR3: CASSAGQGKETQYF
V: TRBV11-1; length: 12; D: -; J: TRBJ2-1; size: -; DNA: TGTGCCAGCAGCGCCGAGCCGGGAGAGCAGTTCTTC; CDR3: CASSAEPGEQFF
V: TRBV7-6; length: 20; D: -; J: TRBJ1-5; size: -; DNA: TGTGCCAGCAGCTTAGACCTGGGCAGCCCGGGATCCCATAGCAATCAGCCCCAGCATTTT; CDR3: CASSLDLGSPGSHSNQPQHF
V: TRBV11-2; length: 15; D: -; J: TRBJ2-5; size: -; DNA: TGTGCCAGCAGCTTAGATCTTAGGACACAAGAGACCCAGTACTTC; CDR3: CASSLDLRTQETQYF
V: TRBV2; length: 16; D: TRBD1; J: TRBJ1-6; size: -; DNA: TGTGCCAGCAGTCTGGGACAGGGGGCAGTAAGTTCACCCCTCCACTTT; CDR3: CASSLGQGAVSSPLHF
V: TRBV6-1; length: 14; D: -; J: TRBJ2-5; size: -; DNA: TGTGCCAGCAAGAGGACAGAGGGTTGGGAGACCCAGTACTTC; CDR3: CASKRTEGWETQYF